These 5 T cell receptor beta chains originate from one sample sequenced in a study of regulatory T cells in long-lasting Graves disease. Construction of the TCR beta libraries employed iRepertoire HTBI primers in conjunction with Arm-PCR of CDR3 regions. TCRdb reprocessed the multiplex PCR reads with MiXCR, giving one entry per CDR3 protein. The data contain about 470,000 distinct CDR3 sequences, about a fifth of them singletons. Described time point: persistent/refractory GD, antithyroid drugs over 5 years with positive TRAb. The TCR library was made from RNA that had been extracted from PBMCs in TRIzol. The input for sequencing was peripheral blood mononuclear cells (PBMCs), taken when the disease was refractory, from a patient treated with antithyroid drugs. All receptors derive from a female donor with Graves disease.

This clonotype was seen repeatedly, ten times or more. J is TRBJ2-7 and V is TRBV6-5; 8 nucleotides line up with TRBD2. J gave up 2 bases and V 0 bases, and 6 bases lay outside the gene matches. The germline gives CDR1 MNHEY, CDR2 SVGAGI. The CDR3 is made up of 16 amino acids. The CDR3 reads CASSYSKVRGAYEQYF. The DNA of the CDR3 is TGTGCCAGCAGTTACTCGAAAGTGCGGGGGGCCTACGAGCAGTACTTC.

This clonotype has just a few counts. V usage is TRBV7-8 and J usage is TRBJ1-5; maybe TRBD1 (5 bases). CDR3 length: 15 residues. Germline lookup yields CDR1 SGHVS and CDR2 FQNEAQ. V was shortened by 5 bases and J by 3 bases, with 14 bases between the two germline ends. The CDR3 here is CASSAPGTLNQPQHF. The CDR3 bases are TGTGCCAGCAGCGCCCCGGGGACCCTCAATCAGCCCCAGCATTTT.

This clonotype was recorded many times. This chain joins TRBV10-3 and TRBJ1-1; 8 bases match TRBD1. Looked up from germline, CDR1 is ENHRY and CDR2 is SYGVKD. With V trimmed by 10 bases and J by 3 bases, 10 bases remained unmatched. The CDR3 totals 14 residues. This CDR3 is CATKVQGVDTEAFF. The CDR3, as DNA: TGTGCCACCAAGGTACAGGGGGTTGACACTGAAGCTTTCTTT.

Only a few counts were recorded for this clonotype. The genes are TRBV7-8 and TRBJ1-1, with unresolved D. The CDR3 contains 15 residues. Germline-derived CDR1 and CDR2 are SGHVS and FQNEAQ. V was clipped by 5 bases and J by 0 bases, with 13 bases between them. CDR3 amino acids: CASSPFRMVNTEAFF. The CDR3 bases are TGTGCCAGCAGCCCCTTTCGTATGGTGAACACTGAAGCTTTCTTT. Combining the CDR3 with reference TRBV7-8 and TRBJ1-1 gives the whole variable domain GAGVSQSPRYKVAKRGQDVALRCDPISGHVSLFWYQQALGQGPEFLTYFQNEAQLDKSGLPSDRFFAERPEGSVSTLKIQRTQQEDSAVYLCASSPFRMVNTEAFFGQGTRLTVV.

In this sample, this clonotype turned up many times. This chain connects TRBV28 to TRBJ2-7; 7 nucleotides line up with TRBD1. This CDR3 is built from 14 residues. Germline CDR1 and CDR2: MDHEN and SYDVKM. The junction had 6 bases not matched to a gene; V was cut back by 6 bases and J by 1 base. CDR3 residues: CASRVEGQSYEQYF. The CDR3 DNA reads as TGTGCCAGCAGGGTAGAGGGACAGTCCTACGAGCAGTACTTC. Variable domain in full (rest from reference TRBV28 and TRBJ2-7): DVKVTQSSRYLVKRTGEKVFLECVQDMDHENMFWYRQDPGLGLRLIYFSYDVKMKEKGDIPEGYSVSREKKERFSLILESASTNQTSMYLCASRVEGQSYEQYFGPGTRLTVT.